This T cell receptor (beta chain) derives from a study of CD4 T cells in relation to SARS-CoV-2 and coronaviruses. The CDR3 runs 14 residues. V was trimmed by 10 bases and J by 3 bases, leaving 16 bases between them. Per germline, CDR1 MNHEY and CDR2 SVGAGI. Assay used: immunoSEQ multiplex PCR; TCRdb lists only in-frame clones, some missing. The table has about 17,000 clones, about 80% seen once. CD4+ T cells from unexposed donors were obtained before the COVID-19 pandemic (2011-2018). The cells were cultured for 10 days before CD4+ T cells were isolated. Concerning this clone: No antigen is known for it.

V and J are TRBV6-5 and TRBJ2-1; D not resolved. This clonotype originated in a human donor in good health. Sequencing was performed on CD4+ T cells from PBMCs, cultured in vitro. The CDR3 region is CATVLVAFYNEQFF. CDR3 DNA sequence: TGTGCCACCGTTCTGGTCGCTTTCTACAATGAGCAGTTCTTC.